This T cell receptor (beta chain) was recorded in a study of post-analysis software for immune sequencing data. Study findings and constraints: In patients, five or six TRBV segments were more frequent than in controls, with TRBV5-6, TRBV5-1 and TRBV20-1 among them. The authors found that F measure strongly co-clustered same-batch samples.

This clonotype was detected once. Its antigen is currently unknown. The germline V gene has CDR1 MGHDK and CDR2 SYGVNS. Trimming removed 8 bases from V and 3 bases from J, with 12 bases in between. The CDR3 is 13 amino acids. Sequencing libraries made from TCR beta cDNA carried unique molecular identifiers. Each sample of about 0.9 to 11 million input T cells yielded 500,000 or so cDNA molecules, so each molecule approximated one T cell. MiXCR, applied by TCRdb to the PCR reads, yields one record per CDR3 protein. This sample yields about 820,000 distinct CDR3 sequences, of which about 53% are seen a single time; 4% to 5.5% belongs to the top ten.

This sequence joins TRBV25-1 and TRBJ2-3; D may be TRBD2 (5 bases). Sequenced material: blood. This TCR was recovered from a girl under 18 with multiple sclerosis. The CDR3 DNA follows: TGTGCCAGCGACTTGGCGGGTACAGATACGCAGTATTTT. It is translated as CASDLAGTDTQYF.